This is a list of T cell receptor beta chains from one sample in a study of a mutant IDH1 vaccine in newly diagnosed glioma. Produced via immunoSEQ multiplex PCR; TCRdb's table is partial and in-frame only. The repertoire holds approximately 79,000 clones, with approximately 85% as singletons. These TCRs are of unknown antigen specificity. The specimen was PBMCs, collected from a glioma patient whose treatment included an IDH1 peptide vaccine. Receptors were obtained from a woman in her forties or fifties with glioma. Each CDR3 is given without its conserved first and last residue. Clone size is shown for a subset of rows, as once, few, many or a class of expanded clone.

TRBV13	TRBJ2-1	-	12	ASSPGVAGNEQF
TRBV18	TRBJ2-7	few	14	ASSAGTSFPSYEQY
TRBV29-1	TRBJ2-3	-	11	SVAAGVTDTQY
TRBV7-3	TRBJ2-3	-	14	ASSLRLAGGTDTQY
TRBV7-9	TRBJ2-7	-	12	ASSPRDRAYEQY
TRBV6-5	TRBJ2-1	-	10	ASSPTGPEQF
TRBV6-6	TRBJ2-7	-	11	ASSSRGSYEQY
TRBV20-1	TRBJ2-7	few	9	SATRDSEQY
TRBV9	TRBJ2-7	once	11	ASSVGTGWEQY
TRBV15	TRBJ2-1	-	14	ATSRDRSSGGNEQF
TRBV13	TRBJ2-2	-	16	ASSLGASSGTNTGELF
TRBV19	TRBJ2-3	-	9	ASSIADTQY
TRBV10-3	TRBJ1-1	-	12	AITRDRGNTEAF
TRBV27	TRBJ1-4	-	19	ASSLRRVDERTASTNEKLF
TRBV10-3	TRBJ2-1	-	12	AISGGGSYNEQF
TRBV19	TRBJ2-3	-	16	ASSTDRHSASSTDTQY
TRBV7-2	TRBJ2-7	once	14	ASSPKLQGLSYEQY
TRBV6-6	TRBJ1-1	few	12	ASSYPGGHTEAF
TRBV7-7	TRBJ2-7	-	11	ASSLALAGEQY
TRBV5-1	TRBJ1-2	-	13	ASSFGTSTNYGYT
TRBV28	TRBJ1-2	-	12	ASQQGRKLDGYT
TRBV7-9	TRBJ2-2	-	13	ASSQRQHITGELF
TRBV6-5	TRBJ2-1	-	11	ASSRPPVNEQF
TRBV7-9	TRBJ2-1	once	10	ASSLGNYEQF
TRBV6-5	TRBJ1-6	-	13	ASSYSTGYNSPLH
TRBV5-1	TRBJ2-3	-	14	ASSHGIGAGTDTQY
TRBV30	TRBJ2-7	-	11	AWSPITTYEQY
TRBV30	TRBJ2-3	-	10	AWLRATDTQY
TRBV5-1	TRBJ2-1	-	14	ASSSRTGSLYNEQF
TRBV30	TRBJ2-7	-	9	AWNAGNEQY
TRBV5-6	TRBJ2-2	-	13	ASRGTGRNTGELF
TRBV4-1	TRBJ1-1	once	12	ASSPLAVNTEAF
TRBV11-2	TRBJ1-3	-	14	ASTPFSWSSGNTIY
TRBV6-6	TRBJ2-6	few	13	ASSDTGAGANVLT
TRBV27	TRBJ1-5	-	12	ASSDGGGGWPQH
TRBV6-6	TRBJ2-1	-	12	ATRASGAYNEQF
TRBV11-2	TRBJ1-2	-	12	ASSSRGGTYGYT
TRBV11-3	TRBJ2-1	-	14	ASSPSGGTVYNEQF
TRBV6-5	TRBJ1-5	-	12	ASSYSGRLRPQH
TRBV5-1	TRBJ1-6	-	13	ASSSGRGQNSPLH
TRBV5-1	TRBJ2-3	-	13	ASRIWGQGTDTQY
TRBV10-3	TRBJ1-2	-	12	AITQGAYNYGYT
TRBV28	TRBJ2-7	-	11	ASSSWGMYEQY
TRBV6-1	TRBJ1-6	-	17	ASSETGSWGQDVYSPLH
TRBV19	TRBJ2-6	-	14	ASSMSGFPGANVLT
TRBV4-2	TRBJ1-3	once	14	ASSQDRASSGNTIY
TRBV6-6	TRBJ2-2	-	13	ASSYGQGSTGELF
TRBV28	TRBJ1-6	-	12	ASSPQGGYSPLH
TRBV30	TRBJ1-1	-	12	AWSRGAGGTEAF
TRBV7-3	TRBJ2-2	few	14	ASSLMGGANTGELF
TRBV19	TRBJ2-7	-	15	ASSIGGAEGPSYEQY